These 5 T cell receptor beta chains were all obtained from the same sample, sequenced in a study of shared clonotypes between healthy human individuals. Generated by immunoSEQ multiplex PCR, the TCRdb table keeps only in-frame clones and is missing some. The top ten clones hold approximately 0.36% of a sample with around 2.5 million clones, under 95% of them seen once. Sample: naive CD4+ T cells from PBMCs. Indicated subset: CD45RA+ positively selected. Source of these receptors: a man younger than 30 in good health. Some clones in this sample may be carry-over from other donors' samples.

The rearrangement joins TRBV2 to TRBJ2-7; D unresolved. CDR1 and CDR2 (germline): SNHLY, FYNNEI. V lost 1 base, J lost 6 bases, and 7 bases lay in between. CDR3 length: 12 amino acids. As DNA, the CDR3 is TGTGCCAGCAGTGAAGGGCCAGGCGAGCAGTACTTC. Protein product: CASSEGPGEQYF.

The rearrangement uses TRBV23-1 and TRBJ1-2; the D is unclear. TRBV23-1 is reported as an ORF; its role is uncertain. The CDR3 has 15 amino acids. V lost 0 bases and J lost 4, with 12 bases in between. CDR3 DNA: TGCGCCAGCAGTCAATCGCGGCAGCGCCTCTATGGCTACACCTTC. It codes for CASSQSRQRLYGYTF.

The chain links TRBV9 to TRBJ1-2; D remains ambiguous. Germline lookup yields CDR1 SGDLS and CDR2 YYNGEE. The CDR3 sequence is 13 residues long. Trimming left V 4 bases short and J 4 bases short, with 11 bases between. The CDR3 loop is CASSPNPRYGYTF. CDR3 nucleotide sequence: TGTGCCAGCAGCCCTAACCCCCGCTATGGCTACACCTTC.

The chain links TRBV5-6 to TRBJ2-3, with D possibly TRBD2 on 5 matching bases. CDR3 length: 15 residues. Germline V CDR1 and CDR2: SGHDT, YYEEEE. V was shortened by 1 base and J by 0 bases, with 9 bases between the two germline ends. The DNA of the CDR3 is TGTGCCAGCAGCTTGAGCCTAGCAAGCACAGATACGCAGTATTTT. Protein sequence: CASSLSLASTDTQYF.

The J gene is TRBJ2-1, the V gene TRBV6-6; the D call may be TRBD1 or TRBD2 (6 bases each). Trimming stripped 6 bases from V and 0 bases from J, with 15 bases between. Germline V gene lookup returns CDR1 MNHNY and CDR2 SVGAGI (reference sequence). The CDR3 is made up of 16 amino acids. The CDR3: CASRSTEGGSYNEQFF. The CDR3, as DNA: TGTGCCAGCAGATCGACCGAGGGGGGCTCCTACAATGAGCAGTTCTTC.